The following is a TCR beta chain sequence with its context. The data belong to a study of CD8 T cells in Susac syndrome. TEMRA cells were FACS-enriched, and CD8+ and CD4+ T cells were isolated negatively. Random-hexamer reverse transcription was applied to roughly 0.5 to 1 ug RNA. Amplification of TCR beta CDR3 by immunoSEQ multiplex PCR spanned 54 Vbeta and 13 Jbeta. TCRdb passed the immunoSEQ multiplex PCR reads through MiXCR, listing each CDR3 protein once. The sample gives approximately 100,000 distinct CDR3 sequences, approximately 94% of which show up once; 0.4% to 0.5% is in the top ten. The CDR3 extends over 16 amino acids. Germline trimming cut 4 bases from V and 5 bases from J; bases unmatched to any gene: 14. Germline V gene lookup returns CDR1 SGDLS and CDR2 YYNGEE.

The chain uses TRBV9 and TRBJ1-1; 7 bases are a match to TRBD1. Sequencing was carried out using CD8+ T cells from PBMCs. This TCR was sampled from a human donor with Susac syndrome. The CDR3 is CASSHTGAPAGTEAFF. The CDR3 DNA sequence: TGTGCCAGCAGCCATACAGGGGCCCCTGCGGGGACTGAAGCTTTCTTT. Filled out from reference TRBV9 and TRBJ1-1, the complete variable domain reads DSGVTQTPKHLITATGQRVTLRCSPRSGDLSVYWYQQSLDQGLQFLIQYYNGEERAKGNILERFSAQQFPDLHSELNLSSLELGDSALYFCASSHTGAPAGTEAFFGQGTRLTVV.